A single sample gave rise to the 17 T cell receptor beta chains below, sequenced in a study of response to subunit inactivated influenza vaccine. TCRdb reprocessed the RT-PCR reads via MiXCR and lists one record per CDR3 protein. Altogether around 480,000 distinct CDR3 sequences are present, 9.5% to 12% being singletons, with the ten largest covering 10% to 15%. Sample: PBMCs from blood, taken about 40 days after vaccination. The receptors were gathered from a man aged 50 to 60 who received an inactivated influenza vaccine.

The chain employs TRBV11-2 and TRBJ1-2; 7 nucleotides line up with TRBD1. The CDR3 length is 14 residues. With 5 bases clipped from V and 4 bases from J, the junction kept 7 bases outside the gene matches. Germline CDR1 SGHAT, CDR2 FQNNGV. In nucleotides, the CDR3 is TGTGCCAGCAGCGCCAACAGGGGACCCTATGGCTACACCTTC. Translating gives CASSANRGPYGYTF.

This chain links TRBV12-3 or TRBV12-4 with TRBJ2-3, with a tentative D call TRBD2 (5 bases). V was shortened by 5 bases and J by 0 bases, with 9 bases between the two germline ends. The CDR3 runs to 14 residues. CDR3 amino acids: CASSKRYSTDTQYF. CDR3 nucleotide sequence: TGTGCCAGCAGTAAGCGGTATAGCACAGATACGCAGTATTTT.

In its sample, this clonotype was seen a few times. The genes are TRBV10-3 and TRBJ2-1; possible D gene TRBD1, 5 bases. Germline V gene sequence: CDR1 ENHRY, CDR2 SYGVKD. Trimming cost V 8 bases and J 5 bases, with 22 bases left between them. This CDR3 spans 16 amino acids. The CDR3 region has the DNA TGTGCCATCGGGCAGGGCGACGAGTTTTTAGACAATGAGCAGTTCTTC. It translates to CAIGQGDEFLDNEQFF.

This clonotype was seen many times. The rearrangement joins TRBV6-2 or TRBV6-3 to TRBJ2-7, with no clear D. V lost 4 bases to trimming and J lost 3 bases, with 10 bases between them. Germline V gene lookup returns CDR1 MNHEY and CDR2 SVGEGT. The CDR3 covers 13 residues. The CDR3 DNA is TGTGCCAGCAGTTCGGGCCGTTTCTACGAGCAGTACTTC. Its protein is CASSSGRFYEQYF.

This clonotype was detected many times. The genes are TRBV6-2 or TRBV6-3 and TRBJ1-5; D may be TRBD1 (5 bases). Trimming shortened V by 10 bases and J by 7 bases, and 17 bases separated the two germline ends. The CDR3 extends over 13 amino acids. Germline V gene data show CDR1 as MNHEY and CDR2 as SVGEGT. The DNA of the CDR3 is TGTGCCACAAACCGGGACCTAGGGCAGCCCCAGCATTTT. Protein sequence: CATNRDLGQPQHF.

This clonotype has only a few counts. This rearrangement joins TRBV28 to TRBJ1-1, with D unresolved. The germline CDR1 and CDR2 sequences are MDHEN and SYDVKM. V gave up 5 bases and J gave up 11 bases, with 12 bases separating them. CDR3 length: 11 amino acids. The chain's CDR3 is CASSLNNLAFF. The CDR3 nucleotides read TGTGCCAGCAGTCTCAACAATCTGGCTTTCTTT.

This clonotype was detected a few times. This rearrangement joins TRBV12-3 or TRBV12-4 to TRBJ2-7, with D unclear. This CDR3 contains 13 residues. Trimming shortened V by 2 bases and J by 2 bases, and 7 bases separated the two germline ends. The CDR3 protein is CASSLKAPYEQYF. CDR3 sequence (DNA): TGTGCCAGCAGTTTAAAGGCTCCCTACGAGCAGTACTTC.

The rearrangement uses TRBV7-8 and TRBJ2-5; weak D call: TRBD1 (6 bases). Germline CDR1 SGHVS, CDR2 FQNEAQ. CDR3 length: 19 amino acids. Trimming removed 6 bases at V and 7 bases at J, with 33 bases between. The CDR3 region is CASRSVVEVRGKEKRTQYF. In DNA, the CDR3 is TGTGCCAGCAGGAGCGTGGTAGAGGTTAGGGGGAAAGAAAAAAGGACCCAGTACTTC.

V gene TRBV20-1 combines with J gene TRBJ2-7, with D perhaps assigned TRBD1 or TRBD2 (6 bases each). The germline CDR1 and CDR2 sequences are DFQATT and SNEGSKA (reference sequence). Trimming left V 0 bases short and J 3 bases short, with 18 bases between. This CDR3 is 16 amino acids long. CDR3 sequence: CSAREVPGATIYEQYF. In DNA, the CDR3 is TGCAGTGCTAGAGAAGTACCGGGGGCTACGATCTACGAGCAGTACTTC.

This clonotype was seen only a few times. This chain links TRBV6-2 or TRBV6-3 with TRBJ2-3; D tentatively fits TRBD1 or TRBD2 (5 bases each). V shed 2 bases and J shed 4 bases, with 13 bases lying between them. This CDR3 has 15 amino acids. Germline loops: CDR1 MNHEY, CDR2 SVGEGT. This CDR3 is CASSYVDGTADTQYF. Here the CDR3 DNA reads TGTGCCAGCAGTTACGTAGATGGGACCGCAGATACGCAGTATTTT.

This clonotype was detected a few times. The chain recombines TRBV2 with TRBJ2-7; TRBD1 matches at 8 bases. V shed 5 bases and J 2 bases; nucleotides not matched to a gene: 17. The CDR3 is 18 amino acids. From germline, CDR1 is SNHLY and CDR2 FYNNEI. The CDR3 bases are TGTGCCAGCAGTCCCGGGACAGGCGGGACTTTGTTTACCTACGAGCAGTACTTC. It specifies CASSPGTGGTLFTYEQYF. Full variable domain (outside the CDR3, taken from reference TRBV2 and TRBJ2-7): EPEVTQTPSHQVTQMGQEVILRCVPISNHLYFYWYRQILGQKVEFLVSFYNNEISEKSEIFDDQFSVERPDGSNFTLKIRSTKLEDSAMYFCASSPGTGGTLFTYEQYFGPGTRLTVT.

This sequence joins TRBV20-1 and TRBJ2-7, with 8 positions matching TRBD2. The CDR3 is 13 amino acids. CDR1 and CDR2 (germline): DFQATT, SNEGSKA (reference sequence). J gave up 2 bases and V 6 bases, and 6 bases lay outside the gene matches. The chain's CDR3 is CSATTGLAYEQYF. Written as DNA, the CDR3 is TGCAGTGCCACGACGGGACTAGCCTACGAGCAGTACTTC.

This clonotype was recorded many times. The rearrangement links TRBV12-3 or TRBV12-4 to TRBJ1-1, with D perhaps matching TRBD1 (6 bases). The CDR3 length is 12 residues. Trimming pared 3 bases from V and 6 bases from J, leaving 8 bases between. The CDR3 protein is CASSFRGSEAFF. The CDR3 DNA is TGTGCCAGCAGTTTTAGGGGGTCTGAAGCTTTCTTT.

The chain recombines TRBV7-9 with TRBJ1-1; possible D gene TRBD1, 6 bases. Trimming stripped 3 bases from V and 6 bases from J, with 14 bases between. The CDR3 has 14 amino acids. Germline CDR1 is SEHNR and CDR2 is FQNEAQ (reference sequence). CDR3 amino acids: CASSFGGPAPEAFF. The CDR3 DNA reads TGTGCCAGCAGCTTTGGGGGGCCGGCGCCTGAAGCTTTCTTT. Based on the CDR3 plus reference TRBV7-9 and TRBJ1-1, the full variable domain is DTGVSQNPRHKITKRGQNVTFRCDPISEHNRLYWYRQTLGQGPEFLTYFQNEAQLEKSRLLSDRFSAERPKGSFSTLEIQRTEQGDSAMYLCASSFGGPAPEAFFGQGTRLTVV.

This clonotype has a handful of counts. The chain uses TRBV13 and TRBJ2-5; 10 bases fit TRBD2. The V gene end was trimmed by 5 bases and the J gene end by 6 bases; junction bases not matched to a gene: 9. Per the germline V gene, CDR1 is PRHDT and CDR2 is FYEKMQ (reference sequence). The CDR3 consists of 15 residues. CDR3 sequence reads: CASSREREGLKTQYF. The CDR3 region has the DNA TGTGCCAGCAGCCGCGAGCGGGAGGGCCTTAAGACCCAGTACTTC.

Here the CDR3 DNA reads TGCAGTGCTACCCCCAGACCCTACGAGCAGTACTTC. Translated, it gives CSATPRPYEQYF. V is TRBV20-1 and J is TRBJ2-7, with D hard to call. CDR1 DFQATT and CDR2 SNEGSKA come from the germline V gene (reference sequence). There are 12 residues in the CDR3. V lost 4 bases and J 2 bases, leaving 9 bases between the germline ends.

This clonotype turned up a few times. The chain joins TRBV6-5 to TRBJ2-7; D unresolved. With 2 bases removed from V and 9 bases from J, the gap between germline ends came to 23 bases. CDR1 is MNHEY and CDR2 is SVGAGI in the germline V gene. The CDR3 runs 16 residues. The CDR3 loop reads CASSYRTEPGPSWQYF. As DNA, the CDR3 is TGTGCCAGCAGTTACCGAACGGAACCGGGCCCTTCTTGGCAGTACTTC.